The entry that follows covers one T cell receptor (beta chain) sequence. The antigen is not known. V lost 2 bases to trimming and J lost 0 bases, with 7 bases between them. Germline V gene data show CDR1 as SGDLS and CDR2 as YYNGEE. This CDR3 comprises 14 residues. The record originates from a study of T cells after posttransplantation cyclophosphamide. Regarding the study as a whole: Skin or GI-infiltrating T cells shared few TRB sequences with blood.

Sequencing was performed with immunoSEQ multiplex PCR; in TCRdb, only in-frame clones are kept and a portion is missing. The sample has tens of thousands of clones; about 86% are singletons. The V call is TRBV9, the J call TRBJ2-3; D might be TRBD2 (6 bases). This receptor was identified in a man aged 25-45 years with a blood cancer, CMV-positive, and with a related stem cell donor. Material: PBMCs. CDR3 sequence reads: CASSVSGSTDTQYF. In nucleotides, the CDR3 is TGTGCCAGCAGCGTTAGCGGCAGCACAGATACGCAGTATTTT.